This TCR beta chain emerged from a study of cytomegalovirus exposure and HLA in healthy donors. These donors were members of the approximately 120-subject validation cohort, a group separate from the approximately 640-subject first cohort. Produced via immunoSEQ multiplex PCR; TCRdb's table is partial and in-frame only. The sample yields approximately 270,000 clones, roughly 87% seen once. Notes on the study in general: Reports credit the classifier with highly specific, highly sensitive diagnosis of cytomegalovirus status. In vitro data verified three CMV-associated chains as specific for CMV antigens. The study designated 150 or so TCR beta chains cytomegalovirus-associated.

With regard to this clone: Its specificity is not known.

The sequence was obtained from a man between 18 and 29 years old in good health and CMV-seropositive. The sequencing input was PBMCs.

CDR3 residues: CASSLAARTPMNTEAFF. DNA of the CDR3: TGTGCCAGCAGCTTAGCGGCGAGGACACCAATGAACACTGAAGCTTTCTTT. The chain combines TRBV7-2 with TRBJ1-1, with D perhaps matching TRBD1 (5 bases). Trimming removed 0 bases at V and 0 bases at J, with 14 bases between. The CDR3 is 17 residues long. Germline CDR1 SGHTA, CDR2 FQGNSA.